Below, 17 T cell receptor beta chains from the same sample are listed, as sequenced in a study of blood T cell repertoires in COVID-19. Profiled with immunoSEQ multiplex PCR; TCRdb holds only in-frame clones, not every one. The sample yields around 320,000 clones, around 90% seen once. Source material: peripheral blood. The origin of the receptors is a man younger than 35 with active or convalescent COVID-19.

DNA for the CDR3: TGTGCCAGCAGCTTAATAGCAGACTATGGCTACACCTTC. This gives the protein CASSLIADYGYTF. The chain combines TRBV11-2 with TRBJ1-2; D call uncertain. V lost 2 bases and J 3 bases, leaving 7 bases between the germline ends. The CDR3 has 13 residues. The germline V gene has CDR1 SGHAT and CDR2 FQNNGV.

The CDR3 loop reads CASSLTPNQETQYF. The CDR3, as DNA: TGCGCCAGCAGCTTGACTCCAAACCAAGAGACCCAGTACTTC. V is TRBV5-1 and J is TRBJ2-5, with D unclear. The CDR3 spans 14 residues. V lost 1 base and J lost 0, with 7 bases in between. The germline gives CDR1 SGHRS, CDR2 YFSETQ.

The chain carries TRBV29-1 and TRBJ2-1, with a weak D call TRBD2 (5 bases). This CDR3 has 15 amino acids. Looked up from germline, CDR1 is SQVTM and CDR2 is ANQGSEA. The V end was cut by 6 bases, the J end by 2 bases, with 17 bases between. The CDR3 nucleotides are TGCAGCGTGGCCCCATCGAGCGGAACCTACAATGAGCAGTTCTTC. It specifies CSVAPSSGTYNEQFF.

The chain joins TRBV29-1 to TRBJ2-7; 8 bases are a match to TRBD2. Germline V lookup: CDR1 SQVTM, CDR2 ANQGSEA. The length of the CDR3 is 13 residues. With 6 bases clipped from V and 3 bases from J, the junction kept 7 bases outside the gene matches. The CDR3 DNA is TGCAGCGTCATCCTAGCGGGTTACTACGAGCAGTACTTC. Protein sequence: CSVILAGYYEQYF.

V gene TRBV24-1 combines with J gene TRBJ2-3; 7 bases line up with TRBD1. The germline CDR1 and CDR2 sequences are KGHDR and SFDVKD. The CDR3 consists of 13 residues. Germline trimming cut 9 bases from V and 6 bases from J; bases unmatched to any gene: 8. CDR3 sequence reads: CATGGQLEDTQYF. The DNA of the CDR3 is TGTGCCACCGGGGGACAGCTCGAGGATACGCAGTATTTT.

The gene calls are TRBV5-1 and TRBJ2-1; 7 nucleotides agree with TRBD2. V shed 1 base and J 6 bases; nucleotides not matched to a gene: 10. Germline loops: CDR1 SGHRS, CDR2 YFSETQ. This CDR3 spans 16 amino acids. The CDR3 reads CASSLFVRGSVNEQFF. The DNA of the CDR3 is TGCGCCAGCAGCTTGTTCGTACGCGGGAGTGTCAATGAGCAGTTCTTC. The whole variable domain, filled in from reference TRBV5-1 and TRBJ2-1, reads KAGVTQTPRYLIKTRGQQVTLSCSPISGHRSVSWYQQTPGQGLQFLFEYFSETQRNKGNFPGRFSGRQFSNSRSEMNVSTLELGDSALYLCASSLFVRGSVNEQFFGPGTRLTVL.

This clone was detected once. The V call is TRBV7-9, the J call TRBJ2-1, with 11 bases lining up with TRBD2. The germline CDR1 and CDR2 sequences are SEHNR and FQNEAQ (reference sequence). V dropped 4 bases and J dropped 1; count of bases not matched to a gene: 6. This CDR3 is built from 17 residues. The CDR3 protein is CASSSLTSGDSYNEQFF. The CDR3 DNA follows: TGTGCCAGCAGCTCTTTGACTAGCGGGGATTCCTACAATGAGCAGTTCTTC.

The genes are TRBV3-1 (or the pseudogene TRBV3-2) and TRBJ2-7, with 9 bases aligning to TRBD1. V gave up 4 bases and J gave up 7 bases; unmatched junction bases: 11. In germline, CDR1 is LGHDT, CDR2 YNNKEL (reference sequence). This CDR3 has 15 amino acids. The CDR3 spells CASSRPGQGLREQYF. In nucleotides, the CDR3 is TGTGCCAGCAGCCGACCGGGACAGGGCCTGAGGGAGCAGTACTTC.

This sequence joins TRBV5-4 and TRBJ2-5; D is possibly TRBD2 (6 bases). Trimming stripped 4 bases from V and 7 bases from J, with 17 bases between. The CDR3 consists of 14 residues. Germline CDR1 is SGHNT and CDR2 is YYREEE (reference sequence). CDR3 sequence (DNA): TGTGCCAGCAGCAGCCAGGCGGGGTACGGGACCCAGTACTTC. Amino acids: CASSSQAGYGTQYF.

The V call is TRBV11-2, the J call TRBJ1-1, with a possible D match to TRBD1 (6 bases). The V gene lost 3 bases and the J gene lost 4 bases, with 9 bases spanning the gap. The CDR3 loop spans 13 amino acids. Germline CDR1 SGHAT, CDR2 FQNNGV. The CDR3 bases are TGTGCCAGCAGCTTTTTAGGGGGCACTGAAGCTTTCTTT. Its translation is CASSFLGGTEAFF. The entire variable domain, with the rest obtained from reference TRBV11-2 and TRBJ1-1, is as follows: EAGVAQSPRYKIIEKRQSVAFWCNPISGHATLYWYQQILGQGPKLLIQFQNNGVVDDSQLPKDRFSAERLKGVDSTLKIQPAKLEDSAVYLCASSFLGGTEAFFGQGTRLTVV.

The chain uses TRBV18 and TRBJ2-5, with TRBD1 matching over 8 bases. The CDR3 spans 18 residues. CDR1 is KGHSH and CDR2 is LQKENI in the germline V gene. Unmatched junction bases numbered 14, after V lost 2 bases and J lost 3 bases. The CDR3 loop reads CASSPKGQGVPEKETQYF. CDR3 nucleotides: TGTGCCAGCTCACCAAAAGGACAGGGAGTACCCGAAAAAGAGACCCAGTACTTC.

The chain employs TRBV3-1 (or the pseudogene TRBV3-2) and TRBJ2-1; D may be TRBD2 (7 bases). The V end lost 4 bases, the J end lost 10 bases, and 14 bases lay between the germline ends. This CDR3 contains 13 residues. Germline assignment: CDR1 LGHDT and CDR2 YNNKEL (reference sequence). CDR3 amino acids: CASSRGGGGEQFF. The DNA for the CDR3 is TGTGCCAGCAGCCGGGGGGGCGGAGGCGAGCAGTTCTTC.

The chain combines TRBV5-6 with TRBJ2-7; D uncertain. The CDR3 runs to 15 residues. Trimming left V 1 base short and J 3 bases short, with 14 bases between. Per the germline V gene, CDR1 is SGHDT and CDR2 is YYEEEE. CDR3 sequence: CASSLIPRQDYEQYF. Written as DNA, the CDR3 is TGTGCCAGCAGCTTGATCCCCCGCCAGGACTACGAGCAGTACTTC.

This chain connects TRBV28 to TRBJ2-5; no reliable D call. Looked up from germline, CDR1 is MDHEN and CDR2 is SYDVKM. Trimming cost V 1 base and J 6 bases, with 12 bases left between them. This CDR3 is 14 amino acids long. DNA for the CDR3: TGTGCCAGCAGTTTATTAGCCGTGATGCAGACCCAGTACTTC. Residues: CASSLLAVMQTQYF.

This clone turned up a few times. This sequence joins TRBV28 and TRBJ1-2, with D hard to call. The CDR3 is 15 residues long. V gave up 4 bases and J gave up 0 bases, with 12 bases separating them. Germline loops: CDR1 MDHEN, CDR2 SYDVKM. CDR3 DNA sequence: TGTGCCAGCAGTTCCATTTATCAGTCTAACTATGGCTACACCTTC. Its protein product is CASSSIYQSNYGYTF.

The gene calls are TRBV2 and TRBJ1-2; 8 nucleotides align to TRBD1. CDR1 SNHLY and CDR2 FYNNEI come from the germline V gene. The CDR3 length is 14 residues. The ends lost 1 base at V and 8 bases at J; junction bases unmatched: 6. The CDR3 spells CASSEVRQGNGYTF. For the CDR3, the DNA is TGTGCCAGCAGTGAAGTTAGACAGGGGAACGGCTACACCTTC.

This clone came up once. The chain uses TRBV6-5 and TRBJ2-1; 8 nucleotides align to TRBD1. With 5 bases clipped from V and 7 bases from J, the junction kept 10 bases outside the gene matches. There are 15 residues in the CDR3. Germline V lookup: CDR1 MNHEY, CDR2 SVGAGI. CDR3 DNA sequence: TGTGCCAGCAGTACCACAGGGGGGTATGGTAATGAGCAGTTCTTC. It is translated as CASSTTGGYGNEQFF.